What follows are 3 T cell receptor beta chains derived from one specimen sequenced in a study of shared clonotypes between healthy human individuals. The table came from immunoSEQ multiplex PCR; TCRdb's copy has only in-frame clones and leaves some out. This sample yields 2 million to 3 million clones, of which under 95% are seen a single time; approximately 0.37% belongs to the top ten. Sequenced sample: naive CD4+ T cells from PBMCs. Subset here: CD45RA+ positively selected. All receptors derive from a man aged 18 to 29 in good health. Some clones in this sample may be carry-over from other donors' samples.

The chain couples TRBV18 to TRBJ2-7; 9 bases are shared with TRBD2. The CDR3 has 16 residues. Germline values: CDR1 KGHSH, CDR2 LQKENI. With 1 base clipped from V and 6 bases from J, the junction kept 10 bases outside the gene matches. The DNA of the CDR3 is TGTGCCAGCTCACCACGTTTTGCGGGAGGGGAGGTCGAGCAGTACTTC. Amino acid sequence: CASSPRFAGGEVEQYF.

Worth noting for this clone: Other DNA sequences within the sample encode an identical CDR3. V usage is TRBV7-8 and J usage is TRBJ2-3; D is ambiguous. This CDR3 is built from 11 residues. V lost 5 bases, J lost 0 bases, and 0 bases lay in between. CDR1 and CDR2 from the germline V gene are SGHVS and FQNEAQ. The CDR3 sequence is CASSSTDTQYF. CDR3 sequence (DNA): TGTGCCAGCAGCAGCACAGATACGCAGTATTTT.

CDR3 residues: CASSGTGSPSYEQYF. CDR3 nucleotide sequence: TGTGCCAGCTCTGGGACCGGGTCTCCATCTTACGAGCAGTACTTC. This sequence joins TRBV18 and TRBJ2-7, with D possibly called TRBD1 or TRBD2 (5 bases each). The V gene lost 6 bases and the J gene lost 4 bases, with 19 bases spanning the gap. The CDR3 totals 15 residues. Germline-derived CDR1 and CDR2 are KGHSH and LQKENI.